The next 25 T cell receptor beta chains were all read from a single sample in a study of a mutant IDH1 vaccine in newly diagnosed glioma. Time point noted: week 23, last vaccination. All doses held 300 ug of mutant IDH1 20-mer peptide, with topical imiquimod. Which antigens these TCRs recognize remains unknown. Only in-frame clones appear in the TCRdb table, and some are missing; sequencing was by immunoSEQ multiplex PCR. Of tens of thousands of clones in the sample, around 82% were seen once. This specimen consisted of PBMCs, obtained from a glioma patient whose treatment included an IDH1 peptide vaccine. All receptors come from a young man with glioma.

The chain is built from TRBV10-3 and TRBJ1-1, with D perhaps TRBD1 (5 bases). V shed 5 bases and J shed 5 bases, with 18 bases lying between them. Germline V gene sequence: CDR1 ENHRY, CDR2 SYGVKD. The CDR3 covers 15 residues. Here the CDR3 reads CAISLSAGGGTEAFF. The CDR3 region has the DNA TGTGCCATCAGTCTCTCCGCCGGGGGGGGTACTGAAGCTTTCTTT.

A remark on this clone: The germline gene is not matched at one end of the junction; a read error may be the cause. The chain links TRBV18 to TRBJ1-3; the D gene is possibly TRBD1 (6 bases). The CDR3 has 14 residues. Germline lookup yields CDR1 KGHSH and CDR2 LQKENI. The CDR3 DNA reads TGTGCCAGCTCTCCACAGGGCTCTGGAAACACCATATATTTT. This translates into CASSPQGSGNTIYF.

The J gene is TRBJ2-7, the V gene TRBV7-9, with no clear D. From germline, CDR1 is SEHNR and CDR2 FQNEAQ (reference sequence). V gave up 1 base and J gave up 5 bases, with 12 bases separating them. The CDR3 has 14 amino acids. The CDR3 region has the DNA TGTGCCAGCAGCTTAGGCGTATCGGCTGACGAGCAGTACTTC. Encoded protein: CASSLGVSADEQYF.

This clone is a singleton in its sample. V and J are TRBV27 and TRBJ2-7; D ambiguous. This CDR3 region has 14 residues. Deletions cut 2 bases from V and 2 bases from J, with 10 bases between. CDR1 and CDR2 from the germline V gene are MNHEY and SMNVEV (reference sequence). The CDR3 loop reads CASSLVGMTYEQYF. In DNA form, the CDR3 reads TGTGCCAGCAGTTTAGTGGGAATGACCTACGAGCAGTACTTC.

The chain combines TRBV6-5 with TRBJ2-1, with no clear D. CDR1 is MNHEY and CDR2 is SVGAGI in the germline V gene. The ends were cut back, 2 bases at V and 6 bases at J, with 2 bases in the middle. There are 11 residues in the CDR3. The CDR3 sequence is CASSYRNEQFF. The DNA of the CDR3 is TGTGCCAGCAGTTACCGCAATGAGCAGTTCTTC.

V usage is TRBV7-9 and J usage is TRBJ1-4, with 8 bases lining up with TRBD1. J gave up 8 bases and V 5 bases, and 16 bases lay outside the gene matches. The CDR3 length is 17 residues. The germline gives CDR1 SEHNR, CDR2 FQNEAQ (reference sequence). The CDR3 DNA reads as TGTGCCAGCAGCCAACTTAGGTTGCAGGGGGCCAGGGAAAAACTGTTTTTT. Translation: CASSQLRLQGAREKLFF.

V usage is TRBV5-4 and J usage is TRBJ2-1, with 10 positions matching TRBD2. This CDR3 spans 14 amino acids. CDR1 is SGHNT, CDR2 YYREEE, per germline (reference sequence). V gave up 5 bases and J gave up 14 bases; unmatched junction bases: 13. The CDR3 is CASRAGTSEHLEFF. The CDR3 DNA reads TGTGCCAGCAGGGCCGGGACTAGCGAACACCTGGAGTTCTTC.

This rearrangement joins TRBV5-1 to TRBJ2-7; D not certain. Looked up from germline, CDR1 is SGHRS and CDR2 is YFSETQ. There are 13 residues in the CDR3. The ends were cut back, 0 bases at V and 3 bases at J, with 7 bases in the middle. CDR3 protein: CASSLGSVYEQYF. The CDR3 DNA reads TGCGCCAGCAGCTTGGGGAGCGTCTACGAGCAGTACTTC.

This clone was counted a single time. This chain connects TRBV7-9 to TRBJ2-5, with a tentative D call TRBD1 (5 bases). The length of the CDR3 is 13 residues. The V and J ends lost 5 bases and 4 bases respectively, with 11 bases between them. CDR1 is SEHNR, CDR2 FQNEAQ, per germline (reference sequence). CDR3 in DNA: TGTGCCAGCAGCCGGTTACAGGCAGAGACCCAGTACTTC. Encoded protein: CASSRLQAETQYF. The complete variable domain, with remaining parts taken from reference TRBV7-9 and TRBJ2-5, reads DTGVSQNPRHKITKRGQNVTFRCDPISEHNRLYWYRQTLGQGPEFLTYFQNEAQLEKSRLLSDRFSAERPKGSFSTLEIQRTEQGDSAMYLCASSRLQAETQYFGPGTRLLVL.

The CDR3 sequence: CATTPDSPIGYTF. DNA of the CDR3: TGTGCCACCACCCCGGACAGCCCTATAGGCTACACCTTC. This chain uses TRBV6-4 with TRBJ1-2; a possible D gene is TRBD1 (6 bases). Per the germline V gene, CDR1 is MRHNA and CDR2 is SNTAGT. V lost 10 bases to trimming and J lost 8 bases, with 20 bases between them. The CDR3 is 13 residues long.

V is TRBV6-6 and J is TRBJ1-5; perhaps TRBD1 as D (5 bases). Trimming left V 6 bases short and J 0 bases short, with 9 bases between. The CDR3 length is 14 residues. The germline gives CDR1 MNHNY, CDR2 SVGAGI (reference sequence). CDR3 residues: CASRGHYSNQPQHF. The CDR3 coding sequence is TGTGCCAGCAGAGGACACTATAGCAATCAGCCCCAGCATTTT.

The CDR3 reads CASRRGGNGNQPQHF. For the CDR3, the DNA is TGTGCCAGCAGAAGGGGGGGGAATGGCAATCAGCCCCAGCATTTT. This chain uses TRBV5-8 with TRBJ1-5, with D possibly TRBD1 on 6 matching bases. CDR3 length: 15 amino acids. The V end was cut by 5 bases, the J end by 2 bases, with 14 bases between. Germline V lookup: CDR1 SGHTS, CDR2 YDEGEE.

The CDR3 reads CASNALQTPDTQYF. The CDR3, as DNA: TGTGCCAGCAACGCTCTCCAAACCCCAGATACGCAGTATTTT. V gene TRBV9 combines with J gene TRBJ2-3; D gene uncertain. V was cut by 6 bases and J by 4 bases, with 15 bases left in between. The germline V gene encodes CDR1 SGDLS and CDR2 YYNGEE. The CDR3 has 14 residues.

The V gene is TRBV29-1, the J gene TRBJ2-4; 9 nucleotides align to TRBD1. Germline V gene sequence: CDR1 SQVTM, CDR2 ANQGSEA. The length of the CDR3 is 13 residues. Trimming cost V 6 bases and J 7 bases; bases outside gene matches: 7. In DNA, the CDR3 is TGCAGCGTGCCGGGACAGGGTACCAACATTCAGTACTTC. The encoded protein is CSVPGQGTNIQYF.

The chain links TRBV14 to TRBJ2-1, with D perhaps matching TRBD1 (5 bases). The V gene lost 3 bases and the J gene lost 5 bases, with 14 bases spanning the gap. The germline V gene has CDR1 SGHDN and CDR2 FVKESK. The CDR3 extends over 15 amino acids. DNA of the CDR3: TGTGCCAGCAGCCACCTTACAGGTGGGGACAATGAGCAGTTCTTC. The encoded protein is CASSHLTGGDNEQFF.

This clone is a singleton in its sample. The rearrangement links TRBV30 to TRBJ1-6; D is perhaps TRBD1 (6 bases). Germline values: CDR1 GTSNPN, CDR2 SVGIG (reference sequence). Deletions cut 0 bases from V and 8 bases from J, with 11 bases between. This CDR3 contains 14 residues. The CDR3 DNA is TGTGCCTGGAGTGTGACAGGAGGATATTCACCCCTCCACTTT. This encodes CAWSVTGGYSPLHF.

This CDR3 reads CASTASGRSEQFF. The CDR3 nucleotides are TGTGCCAGCACGGCTAGCGGGAGATCTGAGCAGTTCTTC. This rearrangement joins TRBV2 to TRBJ2-1, with 10 bases identical to TRBD2. V trimming: 7 bases; J trimming: 9 bases; junction bases outside the gene matches: 6. Germline CDR1 is SNHLY and CDR2 is FYNNEI. The CDR3 length is 13 residues.

The chain couples TRBV2 to TRBJ2-1; 8 nucleotides agree with TRBD1. CDR1 and CDR2 (germline): SNHLY, FYNNEI. The CDR3 has 14 amino acids. J gave up 2 bases and V 6 bases, and 3 bases lay outside the gene matches. CDR3 DNA: TGTGCCAGCAGACCGGGACAGGCCTACAATGAGCAGTTCTTC. Encoded protein: CASRPGQAYNEQFF.

CDR3 region: CASSLGEGVATEAFF. For the CDR3, the DNA is TGTGCCAGCAGCTTAGGGGAGGGGGTCGCCACTGAAGCTTTCTTT. The chain uses TRBV7-9 and TRBJ1-1; TRBD1 might be the D (6 bases). V lost 1 base, J lost 4 bases, and 13 bases lay in between. CDR3 length: 15 amino acids. Germline V gene lookup returns CDR1 SEHNR and CDR2 FQNEAQ (reference sequence).

This chain uses TRBV6-6 with TRBJ1-4, with 7 nucleotides matching TRBD1. Per the germline V gene, CDR1 is MNHNY and CDR2 is SVGAGI (reference sequence). CDR3 length: 16 amino acids. J lost 0 bases, V lost 7 bases, and 8 bases had no gene match. CDR3 region: CASTGQLSATNEKLFF. In nucleotides, the CDR3 is TGTGCCAGCACGGGACAGCTCTCGGCAACTAATGAAAAACTGTTTTTT.

V and J are TRBV30 and TRBJ1-2; 8 positions match TRBD1. V gave up 3 bases and J gave up 0 bases; unmatched junction bases: 6. Per the germline V gene, CDR1 is GTSNPN and CDR2 is SVGIG (reference sequence). The CDR3 totals 15 residues. CDR3 DNA: TGTGCCTGGAGCAAACAGGGGGTACCTAACTATGGCTACACCTTC. Its translation is CAWSKQGVPNYGYTF.

V usage is TRBV7-8 and J usage is TRBJ2-5; perhaps TRBD1 as D (6 bases). Germline V gene lookup returns CDR1 SGHVS and CDR2 FQNEAQ. V dropped 4 bases and J dropped 3 bases, with 15 bases sitting between them. The CDR3 covers 15 residues. CDR3 loop: CASSSSRGPKETQYF. CDR3 coding DNA: TGTGCCAGCAGCTCATCCAGGGGCCCGAAAGAGACCCAGTACTTC.

With regard to this clone: An end of the junction does not agree with germline; a read error may underlie this. V and J are TRBV2 and TRBJ1-2; D gene unclear. Germline CDR1 and CDR2: SNHLY and FYNNEI. This CDR3 has 13 residues. The CDR3 region is CAGSEDLNYGYTF. CDR3 bases: TGTGCCGGCAGTGAGGACTTGAACTATGGCTACACCTTC.

In its sample, this clone was seen a few times. V usage is TRBV5-1 and J usage is TRBJ1-4, with no clear D. Trimming shortened V by 4 bases and J by 8 bases, and 15 bases separated the two germline ends. Germline V CDR1 and CDR2: SGHRS, YFSETQ. The CDR3 is 14 residues long. The CDR3 protein is CASSPFPEKEKLFF. In nucleotides, the CDR3 is TGCGCCAGCAGCCCCTTTCCGGAGAAGGAAAAACTGTTTTTT. Filled out from reference TRBV5-1 and TRBJ1-4, the complete variable domain reads KAGVTQTPRYLIKTRGQQVTLSCSPISGHRSVSWYQQTPGQGLQFLFEYFSETQRNKGNFPGRFSGRQFSNSRSEMNVSTLELGDSALYLCASSPFPEKEKLFFGSGTQLSVL.

The chain is built from TRBV4-1 and TRBJ1-1, with TRBD1 matching over 8 bases. The V and J ends lost 4 bases and 0 bases, in that order; junction bases with no gene match: 4. From germline, CDR1 is MGHRA and CDR2 YSYEKL. The length of the CDR3 is 15 residues. The CDR3 nucleotides are TGCGCCAGCAGCCCCCGGACAGGGCTGAACACTGAAGCTTTCTTT. Translation: CASSPRTGLNTEAFF.